These 32 T cell receptor beta chains share one sample of origin, sequenced in a study of cytomegalovirus exposure and HLA in healthy donors. The PCR had 60 Vbeta and 13 Jbeta primers. Generated by immunoSEQ multiplex PCR, the TCRdb table keeps only in-frame clones and is missing some. The repertoire holds about 98,000 clones, with about 81% as singletons. Sequencing was carried out using PBMCs. These receptor sequences come from a man aged 35-49 years in good health and CMV-seronegative.

The chain has TRBV5-1 and TRBJ1-6, with D tentatively TRBD1 (5 bases). Looked up from germline, CDR1 is SGHRS and CDR2 is YFSETQ. V was trimmed by 5 bases and J by 9 bases, leaving 15 bases between them. CDR3 length equals 14 residues. The CDR3 loop is CASREEGIFSPLHF. For the CDR3, the DNA is TGCGCCAGCAGAGAGGAGGGGATTTTTTCACCCCTCCACTTT. The full variable domain, its missing parts supplied by reference TRBV5-1 and TRBJ1-6, is KAGVTQTPRYLIKTRGQQVTLSCSPISGHRSVSWYQQTPGQGLQFLFEYFSETQRNKGNFPGRFSGRQFSNSRSEMNVSTLELGDSALYLCASREEGIFSPLHFGNGTRLTVT.

The chain uses TRBV4-3 and TRBJ1-5; D is unresolved. CDR3 length: 18 amino acids. Trimming removed 0 bases at V and 4 bases at J, with 19 bases between. The germline V gene has CDR1 LGHNA and CDR2 YSLEER. The chain's CDR3 is CASSQDYSPVNWNQPQHF. For the CDR3, the DNA is TGCGCCAGCAGCCAAGATTATAGCCCAGTAAATTGGAATCAGCCCCAGCATTTT.

A word on this clone: The sample contains more than one DNA sequence encoding this CDR3. The rearrangement uses TRBV10-1 and TRBJ2-2; no clear D gene. Germline assignment: CDR1 WNHNN and CDR2 SYGVQD (reference sequence). The CDR3 covers 12 residues. Deletions cut 0 bases from V and 9 bases from J, with 5 bases between. The CDR3: CASSESGRELFF. The CDR3 DNA sequence: TGCGCCAGCAGTGAGTCGGGCCGGGAGCTGTTTTTT.

This clone was recorded only once. V gene TRBV28 combines with J gene TRBJ2-1, with TRBD1 matching 8 bases. Germline CDR1 MDHEN, CDR2 SYDVKM. The CDR3 loop spans 14 amino acids. The ends lost 6 bases at V and 7 bases at J; junction bases unmatched: 8. The CDR3 loop is CASRPTGGSNEQFF. The CDR3 DNA reads as TGTGCCAGCAGACCTACAGGGGGGTCGAATGAGCAGTTCTTC.

This rearrangement joins TRBV2 to TRBJ2-1; 11 nucleotides match TRBD1. CDR1 SNHLY and CDR2 FYNNEI come from the germline V gene. V was clipped by 1 base and J by 9 bases; unmatched bases: 8. The CDR3 has 16 residues. CDR3 in DNA: TGTGCCAGCAGTGAAGTTGGGACAGGGGGAGGTGCTGAGCAGTTCTTC. Encoded protein: CASSEVGTGGGAEQFF.

The J gene is TRBJ2-3, the V gene TRBV27, with D unclear. This CDR3 is 16 amino acids long. Trimming left V 5 bases short and J 2 bases short, with 17 bases between. Per germline, CDR1 MNHEY and CDR2 SMNVEV (reference sequence). CDR3: CASSPLGRVDTDTQYF. The CDR3 coding sequence is TGTGCCAGCAGTCCACTTGGGCGAGTCGACACAGATACGCAGTATTTT.

V usage is TRBV19 and J usage is TRBJ1-1; 8 bases line up with TRBD1. J gave up 5 bases and V 5 bases, and 4 bases lay outside the gene matches. The CDR3 has 13 residues. Germline CDR1 reads LNHDA; CDR2 reads SQIVND (reference sequence). The DNA for the CDR3 is TGTGCCAGTAGTGCGAACAGGGGGACTGAAGCTTTCTTT. This gives the protein CASSANRGTEAFF.

On this clone itself: Compared with germline, one end of the junction differs, possibly owing to a read error. The V gene is TRBV28, the J gene TRBJ2-3; D may be TRBD1 (5 bases). The CDR3 runs to 11 residues. Germline assignment: CDR1 MDHEN and CDR2 SYDVKM. CDR3 nucleotides: TGTGCGGTCACCTCCCTGGACACATCTACTTTT. This gives the protein CAVTSLDTSTF.

The chain employs TRBV6-5 and TRBJ2-7; TRBD1 matches 7 bases. The CDR3 contains 14 residues. Germline V gene lookup returns CDR1 MNHEY and CDR2 SVGAGI. Unmatched junction bases numbered 7, after V lost 6 bases and J lost 2 bases. The chain's CDR3 is CASRTKGQPYEQYF. As DNA, the CDR3 is TGTGCCAGCAGAACAAAGGGACAGCCCTACGAGCAGTACTTC.

This sequence joins TRBV21-1 and TRBJ2-4; the table gives TRBD1 as D, unverified against the DNA. TRBV21-1 is a pseudogene segment. This CDR3 has 18 residues. Here the CDR3 DNA reads TGTGCCAGCAATAAGGACAGGGAACCTTTAGCGGGCAAAAACATTCAGTACTTC. It specifies CASNKDREPLAGKNIQYF.

Turning to this clone: A junction boundary mismatches the germline segment, possibly from a read error. CDR3 DNA sequence: TGTGCCAGCAGTTTAAAATGGGGCTGGGACTGTCGCTTC. This gives the protein CASSLKWGWDCRF. This chain joins TRBV27 and TRBJ2-7, with D possibly being TRBD2 (6 bases). CDR1 and CDR2 from the germline V gene are MNHEY and SMNVEV (reference sequence). CDR3 length: 13 amino acids.

This chain connects TRBV27 to TRBJ2-5, with a possible D match to TRBD1 (6 bases). CDR1 is MNHEY and CDR2 is SMNVEV in the germline V gene (reference sequence). The V and J ends lost 4 bases and 3 bases respectively, with 24 bases between them. The CDR3 extends over 18 amino acids. The CDR3 bases are TGTGCCAGCAGTTCACCAGGAAGAACAGGGTGGGGGAAAGAGACCCAGTACTTC. Translating it yields CASSSPGRTGWGKETQYF.

V gene TRBV5-1 combines with J gene TRBJ2-5; 7 nucleotides match TRBD1. The ends lost 5 bases at V and 2 bases at J; junction bases unmatched: 15. This CDR3 contains 17 residues. Germline V CDR1 and CDR2: SGHRS, YFSETQ. CDR3 sequence reads: CASSVAALGGIQETQYF. DNA of the CDR3: TGCGCCAGCAGTGTTGCCGCATTAGGGGGCATTCAAGAGACCCAGTACTTC.

The chain links TRBV6-1 to TRBJ2-7; possibly TRBD2 for D (5 bases). Trimming pared 7 bases from V and 2 bases from J, leaving 6 bases between. The CDR3 sequence is 11 residues long. Looked up from germline, CDR1 is MNHNS and CDR2 is SASEGT. CDR3 amino acids: CASKRTYEQYF. The CDR3 bases are TGTGCCAGCAAGCGGACCTACGAGCAGTACTTC.

The chain is built from TRBV5-1 and TRBJ2-1; 7 bases are a match to TRBD2. Trimming took 3 bases from V and 7 from J; bases not matched to a gene: 7. Germline V gene sequence: CDR1 SGHRS, CDR2 YFSETQ. The CDR3 runs 14 residues. The chain's CDR3 is CASSSGGGVNEQFF. The CDR3 DNA sequence: TGCGCCAGCAGCTCTGGCGGGGGAGTGAATGAGCAGTTCTTC. The full variable domain, in which reference TRBV5-1 and TRBJ2-1 provide the parts outside the CDR3, is KAGVTQTPRYLIKTRGQQVTLSCSPISGHRSVSWYQQTPGQGLQFLFEYFSETQRNKGNFPGRFSGRQFSNSRSEMNVSTLELGDSALYLCASSSGGGVNEQFFGPGTRLTVL.

J is TRBJ2-3 and V is TRBV18; unclear D gene. Germline lookup yields CDR1 KGHSH and CDR2 LQKENI. Trimming pared 1 base from V and 1 base from J, leaving 9 bases between. The CDR3 has 15 residues. CDR3 residues: CASSPHSTRTDTQYF. The CDR3 region has the DNA TGTGCCAGCTCACCACACTCCACGCGCACAGATACGCAGTATTTT.

This chain links TRBV12-5 with TRBJ2-3; D is ambiguous. The CDR3 is made up of 14 amino acids. CDR1 is LGHNT, CDR2 FRNRAP, per germline. V dropped 1 base and J dropped 3 bases, with 8 bases sitting between them. CDR3 amino acids: CASGLGLRTDTQYF. CDR3 DNA sequence: TGTGCTAGTGGTTTGGGACTTAGGACAGATACGCAGTATTTT.

The chain recombines TRBV25-1 with TRBJ2-3; D remains unclear. The germline CDR1 and CDR2 sequences are MGHDK and SYGVNS. CDR3 length equals 15 residues. V was pared by 1 base and J by 2 bases, with 10 bases between. CDR3 region: CASSESGGITDTQYF. The CDR3 DNA reads as TGTGCCAGCAGTGAATCCGGCGGCATCACAGATACGCAGTATTTT.

V gene TRBV10-3 combines with J gene TRBJ2-2, with D possibly matching TRBD1 (5 bases). Looked up from germline, CDR1 is ENHRY and CDR2 is SYGVKD. The CDR3 sequence is 15 residues long. Trimming left V 3 bases short and J 6 bases short, with 14 bases between. CDR3 bases: TGTGCCATCAGTGACCCAGGGCAGCTAGCCGGGGAGCTGTTTTTT. Translating gives CAISDPGQLAGELFF.

This clone was seen more than once but under ten times. V is TRBV6-4 and J is TRBJ1-6; 11 bases fit TRBD1. The CDR3 loop spans 14 amino acids. The ends lost 6 bases at V and 7 bases at J; junction bases unmatched: 2. Per the germline V gene, CDR1 is MRHNA and CDR2 is SNTAGT. CDR3 sequence reads: CASRRTGGNSPLHF. The DNA for the CDR3 is TGTGCCAGCAGACGGACAGGGGGCAATTCACCCCTCCACTTT.

This clone was recorded only once. The chain uses TRBV6-1 and TRBJ2-4; TRBD1 might be the D (5 bases). Germline values: CDR1 MNHNS, CDR2 SASEGT. The CDR3 runs 13 residues. V was pared by 1 base and J by 4 bases, with 5 bases between. As DNA, the CDR3 is TGTGCCAGCAGTGAAGGACAGAAAAACATTCAGTACTTC. It yields the protein CASSEGQKNIQYF.

The chain combines TRBV6-5 with TRBJ2-7; 7 positions agree with TRBD2. This CDR3 contains 13 residues. The trim removed 8 bases at V and 6 bases at J, leaving 10 bases unmatched. CDR1 MNHEY and CDR2 SVGAGI come from the germline V gene. The CDR3 reads CASGRGPVAEQYF. Written as DNA, the CDR3 is TGTGCCAGCGGGAGGGGTCCCGTTGCCGAGCAGTACTTC.

The chain carries TRBV19 and TRBJ2-3, with TRBD2 as a possible D gene (5 bases). Germline V gives CDR1 LNHDA, CDR2 SQIVND (reference sequence). The length of the CDR3 is 13 residues. Trimming shortened V by 3 bases and J by 4 bases, and 8 bases separated the two germline ends. The DNA of the CDR3 is TGTGCCAGTAGTATCGTGGGAGCAGATACGCAGTATTTT. Amino acids: CASSIVGADTQYF. Full variable domain (missing parts from reference TRBV19 and TRBJ2-3): DGGITQSPKYLFRKEGQNVTLSCEQNLNHDAMYWYRQDPGQGLRLIYYSQIVNDFQKGDIAEGYSVSREKKESFPLTVTSAQKNPTAFYLCASSIVGADTQYFGPGTRLTVL.

This sequence joins TRBV4-2 and TRBJ2-7; TRBD1 matches 10 bases. The CDR3 has 15 amino acids. Per germline, CDR1 LGHNA and CDR2 YNFKEQ. The J segment lost 1 base and the V segment lost 6 bases, leaving 6 bases of the junction unmatched. This CDR3 reads CASRAGTGASYEQYF. DNA for the CDR3: TGTGCCAGCAGGGCCGGGACAGGGGCGTCCTACGAGCAGTACTTC.

This clone was recorded only once. The chain recombines TRBV5-1 with TRBJ2-7; tentative D call: TRBD2 (6 bases). V dropped 4 bases and J dropped 4 bases, with 15 bases sitting between them. Germline-derived CDR1 and CDR2 are SGHRS and YFSETQ. CDR3 size: 14 residues. The CDR3 nucleotides are TGCGCCAGCAGCCCCCGGGACGGACTATACGAGCAGTACTTC. Translating it yields CASSPRDGLYEQYF.

The chain employs TRBV28 and TRBJ1-5; TRBD1 aligns across 9 bases. Germline assignment: CDR1 MDHEN and CDR2 SYDVKM. V gave up 3 bases and J gave up 6 bases; unmatched junction bases: 6. The CDR3 runs to 15 residues. CDR3 sequence reads: CASSFIGQGFQPQHF. The CDR3 region has the DNA TGTGCCAGCAGTTTTATCGGACAGGGGTTTCAGCCCCAGCATTTT.

This chain joins TRBV5-8 and TRBJ1-4; D is perhaps TRBD1 (6 bases). Per the germline V gene, CDR1 is SGHTS and CDR2 is YDEGEE. Trimming removed 6 bases from V and 5 bases from J, with 14 bases in between. This CDR3 contains 14 residues. For the CDR3, the DNA is TGTGCCAGCACGGAGTATAGGGGGAATGAAAAACTGTTTTTT. Translation gives CASTEYRGNEKLFF.

CDR3 DNA: TGTGCCAGCCAGAGGGGACAGGGGGCTGGTAATGAGCAGTTCTTC. It translates to CASQRGQGAGNEQFF. The rearrangement uses TRBV27 and TRBJ2-1; TRBD1 matches at 12 bases. Trimming at V came to 8 bases and at J to 7 bases, leaving 9 bases not matched to a gene. The germline V gene encodes CDR1 MNHEY and CDR2 SMNVEV (reference sequence). This CDR3 contains 15 residues.

The rearrangement joins TRBV18 to TRBJ1-2; D is unclear. The CDR3 totals 15 residues. V was cut by 3 bases and J by 1 base, with 12 bases left in between. Germline CDR1 is KGHSH and CDR2 is LQKENI. The CDR3 DNA reads TGTGCCAGCTCACCGTTACAGTTATTTAACTATGGCTACACCTTC. Translated: CASSPLQLFNYGYTF. The whole variable domain, filled in from reference TRBV18 and TRBJ1-2, reads NAGVMQNPRHLVRRRGQEARLRCSPMKGHSHVYWYRQLPEEGLKFMVYLQKENIIDESGMPKERFSAEFPKEGPSILRIQQVVRGDSAAYFCASSPLQLFNYGYTFGSGTRLTVV.

V and J are TRBV11-2 and TRBJ1-3; tentative D call: TRBD1 (5 bases). The CDR3 consists of 15 residues. Trimming removed 4 bases from V and 4 bases from J, with 14 bases in between. Germline V lookup: CDR1 SGHAT, CDR2 FQNNGV. CDR3 residues: CASSSPRGLGNTIYF. CDR3 bases: TGTGCCAGCAGCTCCCCGCGGGGCCTGGGAAACACCATATATTTT. Full variable domain (rest looked up from reference TRBV11-2 and TRBJ1-3): EAGVAQSPRYKIIEKRQSVAFWCNPISGHATLYWYQQILGQGPKLLIQFQNNGVVDDSQLPKDRFSAERLKGVDSTLKIQPAKLEDSAVYLCASSSPRGLGNTIYFGEGSWLTVV.

J is TRBJ1-1 and V is TRBV7-9; D uncertain. Per the germline V gene, CDR1 is SEHNR and CDR2 is FQNEAQ (reference sequence). The CDR3 covers 11 residues. Deletions cut 2 bases from V and 4 bases from J, with 2 bases between. CDR3 loop: CASSLRTEAFF. In DNA, the CDR3 is TGTGCCAGCAGCTTACGCACTGAAGCTTTCTTT.

Note on this clone: Germline and junction disagree at one end, which may indicate a read error. The chain is built from TRBV15 and TRBJ1-5; a possible D gene is TRBD1 (5 bases). The CDR3 length is 14 residues. In germline, CDR1 is LNHNV, CDR2 YYDKDF (reference sequence). CDR3 protein: CATSRETGNQPQHF. As DNA, the CDR3 is TGTGCCACCAGCCGAGAGACAGGCAATCAGCCCCAGCATTTT.